This T cell receptor (beta chain) emerged from a study of cytomegalovirus exposure and HLA in healthy donors. The sample holds one count of this clone. Its antigen is undetermined. Study results and caveats: Several of the most significant clusters appeared, in a later analysis, to be linked to common viral pathogens. Later analysis suggested most CMV-associated TCR beta chains were HLA-restricted. In a later analysis, TCR beta V- and J-gene trimming was associated with a missense DCLRE1C variant.

The CDR3 loop spans 14 amino acids. V was clipped by 4 bases and J by 2 bases; unmatched bases: 0. Germline V gene lookup returns CDR1 KGHSH and CDR2 LQKENI. When sampled, the donors appeared nominally healthy, though they likely had unrecorded immune exposures. Researchers ran the PCR with 60 Vbeta and 13 Jbeta primers. TCRdb keeps only in-frame clones here, not all; method: immunoSEQ multiplex PCR. The table has 200,000 or so clones, around 81% seen once; the top ten hold around 2%. The specimen sequenced was PBMCs. This receptor was identified in a woman aged 18-29 years in good health and CMV-seropositive. This chain connects TRBV18 to TRBJ1-4, with 8 bases fitting TRBD1. CDR3 sequence reads: CASSRQGTNEKLFF. In DNA, the CDR3 is TGTGCCAGCTCACGACAGGGGACTAATGAAAAACTGTTTTTT.